The next 7 T cell receptor beta chains were all read from a single sample in a study of T cells expressing NK-cell markers. TCRdb reprocessed the 5' RACE reads, with one entry per CDR3 protein and no DNA. With around 380,000 distinct CDR3 sequences in the sample, the ten largest clones hold over 8.5%. Specimen: blood T cells: a sorted CD56 or NKG2C T cell subset, CD4+ or CD8+ T cells, or bulk PBMC T cells (not recorded which). These receptors all stem from a woman aged 45-59 years in good health.

The chain uses TRBV5-4 and TRBJ2-1; TCRdb names TRBD1, which stays unverified in the absence of DNA. Germline V gene lookup returns CDR1 SGHNT and CDR2 YYREEE (reference sequence). This CDR3 spans 17 amino acids. The CDR3 loop is CASSWGGGLSSYNEQFF.

The chain couples TRBV12-3 or TRBV12-4 to TRBJ2-5; TCRdb's assignment of TRBD2 cannot be checked, as there is no DNA. CDR3 length: 13 amino acids. CDR3: CASSSGSLETQYF.

The V and J genes are TRBV20-1 and TRBJ2-7; the D call from TCRdb, TRBD1, cannot be confirmed without DNA. CDR3 length equals 14 residues. CDR1 and CDR2 (germline): DFQATT, SNEGSKA (reference sequence). CDR3 sequence: CSAETGTRDYEQYF.

V and J are TRBV7-9 and TRBJ2-3; TCRdb returns TRBD1, unconfirmable since there is no DNA. The CDR3 has 16 residues. Germline V gene sequence: CDR1 SEHNR, CDR2 FQNEAQ (reference sequence). The CDR3 spells CASTLGQDFSTDTQYF.

The chain has TRBV7-9 and TRBJ2-5; TCRdb reports TRBD1, a call that lacks DNA to check it against. The CDR3 is 13 amino acids. CDR1 and CDR2 (germline): SEHNR, FQNEAQ (reference sequence). CDR3 in amino acids: CASRTGGDETQYF.

The chain joins TRBV5-1 to TRBJ1-2; TCRdb picks TRBD1, but there is no DNA to check that call. The CDR3 runs to 17 residues. The germline V gene encodes CDR1 SGHRS and CDR2 YFSETQ. The CDR3 here is CASSTDRGAGGSYGYTF.

The chain carries TRBV6-2 or TRBV6-3 and TRBJ2-5; the D call from TCRdb, TRBD2, cannot be confirmed without DNA. This CDR3 is 20 amino acids long. CDR1 is MNHEY, CDR2 SVGEGT, per germline. CDR3 sequence: CASSPITGARTTPAVETQYF.